This TCR beta chain was captured by sequencing in a study of blood T cells in healthy people across ages. At the level of the study: Per two T cells, about one barcoded beta molecule was captured through template switching. General observations from the study: Diversity was higher, and naive CD4+ cells more numerous, in long-lived donors than in aged donors. Measured against age, TCR beta diversity per million T cells decreased in a roughly linear manner.

Primed by a sample-barcoded 5' primer and a J-beta primer mix, a second PCR proceeded for 7 to 11 cycles. TCRdb itself ran the 5' RACE reads through MiXCR, one entry per CDR3 protein. In the table there are 1.5 million to 2 million distinct CDR3 sequences, 28% of which are singletons. As regards this clonotype: Antigen unknown.

The CDR3 has 15 amino acids. V shed 4 bases and J shed 2 bases, with 15 bases lying between them. Looked up from germline, CDR1 is MGHRA and CDR2 is YSYEKL. Every donor gave 8.5 to 10 milliliters of peripheral blood. This chain joins TRBV4-1 and TRBJ2-7; D possibly corresponds to TRBD1 (6 bases). The TCR sequence derives from a woman aged 30 to 39 in good health. The source material was blood. The CDR3 sequence: CASSPQDSITYEQYF. Written as DNA, the CDR3 is TGCGCCAGCAGCCCCCAGGACAGCATAACCTACGAGCAGTACTTC.